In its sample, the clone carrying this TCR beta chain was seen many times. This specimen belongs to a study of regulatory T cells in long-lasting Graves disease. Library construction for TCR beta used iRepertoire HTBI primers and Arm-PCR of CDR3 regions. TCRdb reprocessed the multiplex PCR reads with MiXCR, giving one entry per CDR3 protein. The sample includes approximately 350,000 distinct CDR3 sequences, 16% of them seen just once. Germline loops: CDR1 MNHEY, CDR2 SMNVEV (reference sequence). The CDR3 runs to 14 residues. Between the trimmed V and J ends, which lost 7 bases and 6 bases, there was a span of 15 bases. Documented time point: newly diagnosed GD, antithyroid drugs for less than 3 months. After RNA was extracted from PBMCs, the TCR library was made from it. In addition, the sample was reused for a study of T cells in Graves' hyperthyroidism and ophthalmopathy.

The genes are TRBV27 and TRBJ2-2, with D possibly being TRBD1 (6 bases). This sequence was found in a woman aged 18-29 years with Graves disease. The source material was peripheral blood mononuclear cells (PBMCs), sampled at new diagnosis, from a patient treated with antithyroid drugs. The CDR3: CASMSDRLAGELFF. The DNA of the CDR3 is TGTGCCAGCATGTCCGACAGGTTGGCCGGGGAGCTGTTTTTT.